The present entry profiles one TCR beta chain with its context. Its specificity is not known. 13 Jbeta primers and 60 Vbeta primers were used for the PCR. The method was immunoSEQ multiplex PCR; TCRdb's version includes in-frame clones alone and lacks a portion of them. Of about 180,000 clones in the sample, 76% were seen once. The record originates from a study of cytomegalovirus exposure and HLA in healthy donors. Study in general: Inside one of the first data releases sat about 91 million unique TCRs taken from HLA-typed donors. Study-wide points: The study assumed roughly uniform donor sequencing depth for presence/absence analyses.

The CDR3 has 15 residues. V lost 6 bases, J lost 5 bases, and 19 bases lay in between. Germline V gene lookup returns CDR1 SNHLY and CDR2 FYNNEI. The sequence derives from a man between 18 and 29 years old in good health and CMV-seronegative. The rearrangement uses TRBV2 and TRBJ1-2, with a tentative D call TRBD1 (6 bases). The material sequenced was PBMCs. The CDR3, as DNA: TGTGCCAGCAGGCAGCACCAGGGGATTCAGTATGGCTACACCTTC. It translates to CASRQHQGIQYGYTF. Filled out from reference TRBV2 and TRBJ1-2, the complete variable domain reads EPEVTQTPSHQVTQMGQEVILRCVPISNHLYFYWYRQILGQKVEFLVSFYNNEISEKSEIFDDQFSVERPDGSNFTLKIRSTKLEDSAMYFCASRQHQGIQYGYTFGSGTRLTVV.